This T cell receptor beta chain is drawn from a study of blood T cell repertoires in COVID-19. The method was immunoSEQ multiplex PCR; TCRdb's version includes in-frame clones alone and lacks a portion of them. The sample gives hundreds of thousands of clones, roughly 89% of which show up once; 0.9% is in the top ten. V gave up 4 bases and J gave up 0 bases, with 13 bases separating them. The CDR3 spans 16 residues. Germline CDR1 and CDR2: LGHNT and FRNRAP. Sequenced material: peripheral blood. The chain employs TRBV12-5 and TRBJ2-1; possible D gene TRBD2, 5 bases. This TCR was sampled from a man between 18 and 29 years old with COVID-19, enrolled during active disease. The CDR3 DNA is TGTGCTAGTGGTTCACGGACGGGGAGCTCCTACAATGAGCAGTTCTTC. Translating gives CASGSRTGSSYNEQFF.